Presented here are 21 T cell receptor beta chains from one specimen sequenced in a study of OX40 agonist ivuxolimab in advanced cancers. Assay used: immunoSEQ multiplex PCR; TCRdb lists only in-frame clones, some missing. This repertoire shows 100,000 or so clones, about nine tenths found once; its top ten account for 0.6% to 0.8%. The sequences come from CD4+ or CD8+ T cells sorted from blood, collected in a trial of the OX40 agonist ivuxolimab. These receptors all stem from an adult with an advanced solid tumor such as melanoma, head and neck, liver or kidney cancer.

V usage is TRBV7-8 and J usage is TRBJ2-5; no clear D. This CDR3 spans 17 amino acids. V lost 6 bases and J 0 bases, leaving 20 bases between the germline ends. The V gene's germline CDR1 is SGHVS and CDR2 FQNEAQ. Here the CDR3 reads CASSYVRPGRNQETQYF. In nucleotides, the CDR3 is TGTGCCAGCAGTTATGTCAGGCCGGGTAGAAACCAAGAGACCCAGTACTTC.

The chain has TRBV4-3 and TRBJ1-2; D is perhaps TRBD1 (6 bases). Germline CDR1 reads LGHNA; CDR2 reads YSLEER. The CDR3 has 17 residues. V lost 2 bases and J lost 0, with 16 bases in between. CDR3 sequence: CASSQINRAPSNYGYTF. The CDR3 DNA reads as TGCGCCAGCAGCCAAATAAACAGGGCCCCTTCTAACTATGGCTACACCTTC.

The chain has TRBV11-2 and TRBJ1-4, with D perhaps matching TRBD1 (5 bases). V lost 3 bases and J lost 10, with 12 bases in between. The CDR3 is 13 amino acids. The germline V gene encodes CDR1 SGHAT and CDR2 FQNNGV. In DNA, the CDR3 is TGTGCCAGCAGCTTGGGGCAATCGAGAAAACTGTTTTTT. It specifies CASSLGQSRKLFF.

This CDR3 is CASSTQGGNTIYF. CDR3 nucleotide sequence: TGTGCCAGCAGCACCCAGGGGGGAAACACCATATATTTT. The chain recombines TRBV7-2 with TRBJ1-3; perhaps TRBD1 as D (6 bases). CDR1 is SGHTA, CDR2 FQGNSA, per germline. This CDR3 contains 13 residues. The V end was cut by 5 bases, the J end by 4 bases, with 9 bases between. The whole variable domain, filled in from reference TRBV7-2 and TRBJ1-3, reads GAGVSQSPSNKVTEKGKDVELRCDPISGHTALYWYRQSLGQGLEFLIYFQGNSAPDKSGLPSDRFSAERTGGSVSTLTIQRTQQEDSAVYLCASSTQGGNTIYFGEGSWLTVV.

The chain is built from TRBV6-5 and TRBJ2-7; 12 bases map to TRBD2. CDR1 and CDR2 from the germline V gene are MNHEY and SVGAGI. The V segment lost 6 bases and the J segment 6 bases; nucleotides outside the gene matches: 9. This CDR3 is built from 15 residues. In nucleotides, the CDR3 is TGTGCCAGCAGCTCGAGACTAGCGGGGGCTCGCGAGCAGTACTTC. This gives the protein CASSSRLAGAREQYF.

This clone was seen only a few times. This sequence joins TRBV28 and TRBJ2-3; 11 bases line up with TRBD2. V lost 10 bases and J lost 1; bases outside the gene matches: 4. The CDR3 runs to 14 residues. Per the germline V gene, CDR1 is MDHEN and CDR2 is SYDVKM. The DNA of the CDR3 is TGTGCCACCCAGGGACTAGCGGGCACAGATACGCAGTATTTT. This translates into CATQGLAGTDTQYF.

The rearrangement uses TRBV29-1 and TRBJ1-1; tentative D call: TRBD1 (5 bases). The V gene lost 3 bases and the J gene lost 3 bases, with 11 bases spanning the gap. This CDR3 spans 13 amino acids. Per germline, CDR1 SQVTM and CDR2 ANQGSEA. DNA of the CDR3: TGCAGCGTTGAGTCGGGGGGATACACTGAAGCTTTCTTT. The encoded protein is CSVESGGYTEAFF.

This chain links TRBV7-6 with TRBJ2-7; 12 bases map to TRBD1. With 5 bases clipped from V and 2 bases from J, the junction kept 4 bases outside the gene matches. The germline gives CDR1 SGHVS, CDR2 FNYEAQ. The CDR3 has 15 residues. CDR3 protein: CASSRGQGAPYEQYF. In nucleotides, the CDR3 is TGTGCCAGCAGCCGGGGACAGGGGGCGCCCTACGAGCAGTACTTC.

The V and J genes are TRBV19 and TRBJ2-1, with 12 bases identical to TRBD2. V was clipped by 5 bases and J by 1 base; unmatched bases: 3. This CDR3 spans 16 amino acids. The V gene's germline CDR1 is LNHDA and CDR2 SQIVND (reference sequence). The CDR3 DNA is TGTGCCAGTAGTCAACTAGCGGGAGGATCCTACAATGAGCAGTTCTTC. This sequence encodes CASSQLAGGSYNEQFF.

V usage is TRBV7-2 and J usage is TRBJ2-3, with D tentatively TRBD1 (5 bases). This CDR3 is 13 amino acids long. Germline CDR1 and CDR2: SGHTA and FQGNSA. V gave up 2 bases and J gave up 4 bases, with 7 bases separating them. CDR3 amino acids: CASSLLRADTQYF. DNA of the CDR3: TGTGCCAGCAGCTTACTCAGGGCAGATACGCAGTATTTT.

The chain uses TRBV5-6 and TRBJ2-1; 8 bases align to TRBD2. The CDR3 spans 18 residues. The V gene's germline CDR1 is SGHDT and CDR2 YYEEEE. Trimming at V came to 0 bases and at J to 4 bases, leaving 12 bases not matched to a gene. The CDR3: CASSLASKLAEVYNEQFF. CDR3 coding DNA: TGTGCCAGCAGCTTGGCCTCGAAACTAGCGGAGGTTTACAATGAGCAGTTCTTC.

The chain is built from TRBV10-2 and TRBJ1-3; no definite D call. Germline V gene sequence: CDR1 WSHSY, CDR2 SAAADI. This CDR3 spans 13 amino acids. The ends were cut back, 8 bases at V and 0 bases at J, with 8 bases in the middle. CDR3 DNA sequence: TGCGCCAGCGGGCAGAGCTCTGGAAACACCATATATTTT. Protein product: CASGQSSGNTIYF.

The chain recombines TRBV30 with TRBJ1-1; D ambiguous. CDR1 is GTSNPN and CDR2 is SVGIG in the germline V gene (reference sequence). CDR3 length: 11 residues. V lost 2 bases and J lost 8, with 9 bases in between. In DNA, the CDR3 is TGTGCCTGGAGTCTCTTGAGGGAAGCTTTCTTT. Residues: CAWSLLREAFF.

This sequence joins TRBV25-1 and TRBJ1-6, with D uncertain. Germline CDR1 MGHDK, CDR2 SYGVNS. The CDR3 contains 13 residues. V lost 3 bases and J 10 bases, leaving 10 bases between the germline ends. CDR3 DNA: TGTGCCAGCAGTGACGTAGGAGGGTCACCCCTCCACTTT. This gives the protein CASSDVGGSPLHF.

This chain uses TRBV5-4 with TRBJ2-7; D not resolved. V was trimmed by 3 bases and J by 6 bases, leaving 13 bases between them. The CDR3 is 13 amino acids. The V gene's germline CDR1 is SGHNT and CDR2 YYREEE (reference sequence). CDR3 loop: CASSSEETREQYF. CDR3 nucleotides: TGTGCCAGCAGCTCTGAGGAAACTCGCGAGCAGTACTTC. Complete variable domain (other parts from reference TRBV5-4 and TRBJ2-7): ETGVTQSPTHLIKTRGQQVTLRCSSQSGHNTVSWYQQALGQGPQFIFQYYREEENGRGNFPPRFSGLQFPNYSSELNVNALELDDSALYLCASSSEETREQYFGPGTRLTVT.

The chain recombines TRBV10-3 with TRBJ2-3; 7 nucleotides match TRBD2. After removal of 2 bases from V and 2 bases from J, the junction contained 7 bases not matched to a gene. CDR3 length equals 16 residues. Germline CDR1 and CDR2: ENHRY and SYGVKD. CDR3 loop: CAISESVTSTTDTQYF. Here the CDR3 DNA reads TGTGCCATCAGTGAGAGTGTGACTAGCACCACAGATACGCAGTATTTT.

A few counts support this clone. V usage is TRBV28 and J usage is TRBJ2-7, with 7 positions matching TRBD1. The CDR3 runs 14 residues. Germline CDR1 reads MDHEN; CDR2 reads SYDVKM. V was clipped by 6 bases and J by 2 bases; unmatched bases: 7. CDR3 amino acids: CASSSGTVTYEQYF. Here the CDR3 DNA reads TGTGCCAGCAGCTCCGGGACAGTTACCTACGAGCAGTACTTC.

Only one count was recorded for this clone. The chain is built from TRBV7-2 and TRBJ1-4; D is uncertain. This CDR3 is built from 14 residues. Per the germline V gene, CDR1 is SGHTA and CDR2 is FQGNSA. V gave up 4 bases and J gave up 4 bases, with 10 bases separating them. CDR3 region: CASSSTYINEKLFF. The CDR3 coding sequence is TGTGCCAGCAGCTCCACATACATTAATGAAAAACTGTTTTTT.

This rearrangement joins TRBV30 to TRBJ1-6; 7 bases are a match to TRBD1. V lost 0 bases to trimming and J lost 11 bases; unmatched junction nucleotides: 7. In germline, CDR1 is GTSNPN, CDR2 SVGIG (reference sequence). The CDR3 length is 14 residues. For the CDR3, the DNA is TGTGCCTGGAGTGTACTCAGAACAGGGGCACCCCTCCACTTT. It encodes CAWSVLRTGAPLHF.

V usage is TRBV2 and J usage is TRBJ2-3, with no clear D. V was trimmed by 7 bases and J by 1 base, leaving 9 bases between them. The germline gives CDR1 SNHLY, CDR2 FYNNEI. The CDR3 is made up of 13 amino acids. The CDR3 spells CASNPVGTDTQYF. CDR3 bases: TGTGCCAGCAACCCGGTCGGCACAGATACGCAGTATTTT.

The J gene is TRBJ2-1, the V gene TRBV29-1; 8 bases agree with TRBD2. Germline V lookup: CDR1 SQVTM, CDR2 ANQGSEA. J was trimmed by 4 bases and V by 2 bases; bases with no gene match: 10. CDR3 length: 16 residues. The CDR3 DNA follows: TGCAGCGTTGAACCCGCCGCGGGAGGCGTGTACAATGAGCAGTTCTTC. Amino acids: CSVEPAAGGVYNEQFF.